This TCR beta chain was sequenced during a study of CD8 T cells in Susac syndrome. This CDR3 region has 19 residues. Germline loops: CDR1 LGHNA, CDR2 YSLEER. The V and J ends lost 0 bases and 2 bases respectively, with 23 bases between them. The RNA input was roughly 0.45 to 1 ug, and it was reverse transcribed with random hexamers. Coverage of TCR beta CDR3 amplification by immunoSEQ multiplex PCR extended to 54 Vbeta and 13 Jbeta. TCRdb re-called the immunoSEQ multiplex PCR reads with MiXCR, one entry per CDR3 protein. This sample has about 47,000 distinct CDR3 sequences, with 92% found just once. The chain employs TRBV4-3 and TRBJ2-7, with D tentatively TRBD1 or TRBD2 (5 bases each). The clonotype originates from a human donor in good health. Sequenced sample: CD8+ T cells from PBMCs. The CDR3 DNA sequence: TGCGCCAGCAGCCAAGAAAAGGTAACGGGAAGGGGCTTAACCTACGAGCAGTACTTC. The encoded protein is CASSQEKVTGRGLTYEQYF.